This T cell receptor (beta chain) was sequenced during a study of cytomegalovirus exposure and HLA in healthy donors. The study's findings and limits: 87-base-pair reads could not separate some V segments, including TRBV6-2 and TRBV6-3.

V was shortened by 2 bases and J by 6 bases, with 22 bases between the two germline ends. CDR3 length equals 18 residues. Germline CDR1 SGHVS, CDR2 FNYEAQ. Vbeta (60) and Jbeta (13) primers were used in the PCR. Original methodology: A later analysis counted about 80 million unique TCR beta chains, around 10 million shared. Libraries were prepared by immunoSEQ multiplex PCR; TCRdb keeps only in-frame clonotypes and omits some of them. The DNA gave D and trimming, while V, J and clone size come from that table. The data hold about 110,000 clones, with 76% observed a single time. A note on this clone: Its cognate antigen is unknown.

The chain carries TRBV7-6 and TRBJ1-4; weak D call: TRBD1 (6 bases). This TCR was sampled from a man aged 25-40 years in good health and CMV-seropositive. The sample comprised PBMCs. As DNA, the CDR3 is TGTGCCAGCAGCTTATTACAGGGAAGTCAGGATATGGATGAAAAACTGTTTTTT. Protein: CASSLLQGSQDMDEKLFF.